The TCR beta chain under discussion was sequenced for a study of T cells in Graves' hyperthyroidism and ophthalmopathy. Study-wide points: Ophthalmopathy got predicted by the model a median approximately 6.3 months before its onset.

Amplification of TCR beta CDR3 regions used RNA as the template. HTBI primers were the set used in a first-round RT-PCR of the TCR CDR3. Each CDR3 protein gets one entry after TCRdb re-called the multiplex PCR reads with MiXCR. The sample lists around 760,000 distinct CDR3 sequences, 35% seen once, with around 32% in the top ten. As concerns this clonotype: Its specificity is unknown.

The germline V and J ends were trimmed by 4 bases and 0 bases, with 2 bases remaining between them. This CDR3 has 11 amino acids. The germline V gene has CDR1 SQVTM and CDR2 ANQGSEA. The chain uses TRBV29-1 and TRBJ2-3, with unresolved D. The receptor comes from a woman aged 35 to 49 with Graves' hyperthyroidism. The source material was blood. The CDR3 DNA sequence: TGCAGCGTTGCCAGCACAGATACGCAGTATTTT. Translated: CSVASTDTQYF.